These 7 T cell receptor beta chains originate from one sample sequenced in a study of identical twins. TCRdb redid the calling of the 5' RACE reads with MiXCR, one entry per CDR3 protein. This table has roughly 700,000 distinct CDR3 sequences, 8.6% appearing once. These data also formed part of another study, on yellow fever vaccine responses in identical twins.

Material for sequencing was PBMCs. The receptors originated from a woman aged 18-30 years in good health.

This clonotype has a handful of counts. The genes are TRBV20-1 and TRBJ1-2; D is uncertain. Deletions cut 3 bases from V and 3 bases from J, with 8 bases between. The germline V gene encodes CDR1 DFQATT and CDR2 SNEGSKA (reference sequence). This CDR3 has 12 amino acids. DNA of the CDR3: TGCAGTGCTAGGAATGGGGACTATGGCTACACCTTC. Translation gives CSARNGDYGYTF.

This clonotype was counted between two and nine times. The chain uses TRBV15 and TRBJ2-3; perhaps D is TRBD1 or TRBD2 (5 bases each). The V gene's germline CDR1 is LNHNV and CDR2 YYDKDF (reference sequence). CDR3 length equals 14 residues. V shed 3 bases and J shed 4 bases, with 11 bases lying between them. The CDR3 loop is CATSRGERPDTQYF. DNA for the CDR3: TGTGCCACCAGCAGGGGGGAGCGGCCAGATACGCAGTATTTT. Supplemented by reference TRBV15 and TRBJ2-3, the full variable domain reads DAMVIQNPRYQVTQFGKPVTLSCSQTLNHNVMYWYQQKSSQAPKLLFHYYDKDFNNEADTPDNFQSRRPNTSFCFLDIRSPGLGDTAMYLCATSRGERPDTQYFGPGTRLTVL.

This clonotype appeared a few times. The rearrangement joins TRBV20-1 to TRBJ2-3; 10 bases are shared with TRBD1. Germline assignment: CDR1 DFQATT and CDR2 SNEGSKA (reference sequence). The CDR3 has 15 amino acids. Trimming took 6 bases from V and 3 from J; bases not matched to a gene: 9. CDR3 protein: CSAPGQGEPTDTQYF. The CDR3 coding sequence is TGCAGTGCCCCCGGACAGGGGGAGCCAACAGATACGCAGTATTTT.

This clonotype occurred a few times. J is TRBJ2-2 and V is TRBV6-4, with 9 bases identical to TRBD1. The V and J ends lost 5 bases and 0 bases, in that order; junction bases with no gene match: 7. Germline-derived CDR1 and CDR2 are MRHNA and SNTAGT. The CDR3 contains 17 residues. The CDR3, as DNA: TGTGCCAGCAGTCCGGGACAGGGTTACGCGAACACCGGGGAGCTGTTTTTT. Translated: CASSPGQGYANTGELFF.

This chain uses TRBV7-2 with TRBJ1-5; D is unresolved. V lost 3 bases, J lost 4 bases, and 7 bases lay in between. The CDR3 loop spans 13 amino acids. Germline-derived CDR1 and CDR2 are SGHTA and FQGNSA. For the CDR3, the DNA is TGTGCCAGCAGCTTGATGGCTAATCAGCCCCAGCATTTT. This translates into CASSLMANQPQHF.

This clonotype was observed many times. The rearrangement uses TRBV20-1 and TRBJ1-4; D is possibly TRBD1 (5 bases). The CDR3 is made up of 13 amino acids. Germline lookup yields CDR1 DFQATT and CDR2 SNEGSKA (reference sequence). V lost 4 bases, J lost 8 bases, and 14 bases lay in between. CDR3 DNA sequence: TGCAGTGCTAAAGGTGACAGTCAAGAAAAACTGTTTTTT. The encoded protein is CSAKGDSQEKLFF.

This clonotype was counted many times. This chain connects TRBV29-1 to TRBJ2-3; 8 bases map to TRBD1. This CDR3 is 13 amino acids long. V was clipped by 7 bases and J by 2 bases; unmatched bases: 5. The germline V gene encodes CDR1 SQVTM and CDR2 ANQGSEA. The CDR3 DNA sequence: TGCAGCGCGAAGACAGGGGACACAGATACGCAGTATTTT. Encoded protein: CSAKTGDTDTQYF.